This T cell receptor (beta chain) was captured in a study of T cell responses to AZD1222 COVID-19 vaccine. The CDR3 loop spans 15 amino acids. Germline-derived CDR1 and CDR2 are LGHNT and FRNRAP. The V gene lost 1 base and the J gene lost 4 bases, with 12 bases spanning the gap. Sequenced by immunoSEQ multiplex PCR; TCRdb stores in-frame clones only, minus some. The data contain 35,000 to 45,000 clones, less than 85% of them singletons. This rearrangement joins TRBV12-5 to TRBJ2-3, with a tentative D call TRBD1 (6 bases). The sequence derives from an adult in good health. The sample here was peripheral blood, taken on day 0 of AZD1222 vaccination. CDR3: CASGLGVKGADTQYF. CDR3 DNA sequence: TGTGCTAGTGGTTTGGGGGTGAAGGGGGCAGATACGCAGTATTTT. Full variable domain (outside the CDR3, taken from reference TRBV12-5 and TRBJ2-3): DARVTQTPRHKVTEMGQEVTMRCQPILGHNTVFWYRQTMMQGLELLAYFRNRAPLDDSGMPKDRFSAEMPDATLATLKIQPSEPRDSAVYFCASGLGVKGADTQYFGPGTRLTVL.